This T cell receptor (beta chain) originates from a study of monozygotic twins with inflammatory bowel disease. The total RNA came straight from whole blood, and T cells were not sorted beforehand. The CDR3 sequence is 14 residues long. Germline CDR1 reads DFQATT; CDR2 reads SNEGSKA (reference sequence). Researchers put TCRalpha and TCRbeta cDNA through two nested PCRs lasting approximately 16 and 9 cycles. TCRdb re-called the 5' RACE reads; every CDR3 protein appears as one record, without DNA. Listed are over 110,000 distinct CDR3 sequences; less than 2.5% falls within the top ten. The clonotype originates from a human donor with ulcerative colitis or Crohn's disease, or a healthy co-twin of an affected twin (not recorded which). The V gene is TRBV20-1, the J gene TRBJ2-3; the TCRdb D gene call, TRBD1, has no DNA to confirm it. Sequencing used blood. The CDR3 sequence: CSARRRGRTDTQYF.